Listed below are T cell receptor beta chains from one sample, sequenced in a study of cytomegalovirus exposure and HLA in healthy donors. Sequenced by immunoSEQ multiplex PCR; TCRdb stores in-frame clones only, minus some. The sample has roughly 120,000 clones. The sequenced material came from PBMCs. The receptors stem from a young man in good health and CMV-seronegative. Both conserved end residues are part of each CDR3. The D gene is left open where the match is weak.

J gene: TRBJ2-1; D gene: TRBD1; V gene: TRBV28; CDR3 protein: CASRTGSINEQFF; CDR3 DNA: TGTGCCAGCCGGACAGGGTCGATCAATGAGCAGTTCTTC
J gene: TRBJ1-5; D gene: NA; V gene: TRBV27; CDR3 protein: CASKLGARQPQHF; CDR3 DNA: TGTGCCAGCAAACTGGGGGCGAGGCAGCCCCAGCATTTT
J gene: TRBJ1-3; D gene: NA; V gene: TRBV5-6; CDR3 protein: CASSLAGGNRDTIYF; CDR3 DNA: TGTGCCAGCAGCTTGGCCGGAGGGAATCGGGACACCATATATTTT
J gene: TRBJ1-2; D gene: NA; V gene: TRBV15; CDR3 protein: CATTKGAATNYGYTF; CDR3 DNA: TGTGCCACCACCAAAGGGGCAGCTACCAACTATGGCTACACCTTC
J gene: TRBJ2-1; D gene: NA; V gene: TRBV18; CDR3 protein: CASSPVTSSRWANEQFF; CDR3 DNA: TGTGCCAGCTCACCAGTTACGTCTAGCAGGTGGGCCAATGAGCAGTTCTTC
J gene: TRBJ2-7; D gene: TRBD1; V gene: TRBV7-2; CDR3 protein: CASSRSTGGYEQYF; CDR3 DNA: TGTGCCAGCAGCCGATCGACAGGGGGCTACGAGCAGTACTTC
J gene: TRBJ2-1; D gene: TRBD2; V gene: TRBV19; CDR3 protein: CASQTGTSFTNEQFF; CDR3 DNA: TGTGCCAGTCAAACCGGGACTAGCTTTACGAATGAGCAGTTCTTC
J gene: TRBJ2-2; D gene: TRBD1; V gene: TRBV7-9; CDR3 protein: CASSPTDRVPGELFF; CDR3 DNA: TGTGCCAGCAGCCCTACCGACAGGGTCCCCGGGGAGCTGTTTTTT
J gene: TRBJ1-1; D gene: NA; V gene: TRBV10-1; CDR3 protein: CASSENSGMGTEAFF; CDR3 DNA: TGCGCCAGCAGTGAGAATTCGGGTATGGGCACTGAAGCTTTCTTT
J gene: TRBJ1-5; D gene: NA; V gene: TRBV7-2; CDR3 protein: CASSLGQNSNQPQHF; CDR3 DNA: TGTGCCAGCAGCTTAGGACAGAATAGCAATCAGCCCCAGCATTTT
J gene: TRBJ2-7; D gene: NA; V gene: TRBV4-2; CDR3 protein: CASSQLGVQYF; CDR3 DNA: TGTGCCAGCAGCCAACTGGGAGTGCAGTACTTC
J gene: TRBJ2-5; D gene: NA; V gene: TRBV6-1; CDR3 protein: CASSEAPSLGAGETQYF; CDR3 DNA: TGTGCCAGCAGTGAAGCCCCGAGTTTGGGGGCTGGAGAGACCCAGTACTTC
J gene: TRBJ2-7; D gene: TRBD2; V gene: TRBV5-1; CDR3 protein: CASSPRGGAGDHEQYF; CDR3 DNA: TGCGCCAGCAGCCCGCGGGGGGGCGCGGGGGACCACGAGCAGTACTTC
J gene: TRBJ2-2; D gene: NA; V gene: TRBV9; CDR3 protein: CASSVAGGGGELFF; CDR3 DNA: TGTGCCAGCAGCGTAGCCGGGGGTGGGGGGGAGCTGTTTTTT
J gene: TRBJ2-7; D gene: NA; V gene: TRBV15; CDR3 protein: CATSRDPYTGYEQYF; CDR3 DNA: TGTGCCACCAGCAGAGATCCCTATACAGGTTACGAGCAGTACTTC
J gene: TRBJ2-7; D gene: TRBD2; V gene: TRBV27; CDR3 protein: CASSPSSGKVSYEQYF; CDR3 DNA: TGTGCCAGCAGTCCCTCTAGCGGGAAGGTCTCCTACGAGCAGTACTTC
J gene: TRBJ2-7; D gene: NA; V gene: TRBV7-2; CDR3 protein: CASSLAAGVGYEQYF; CDR3 DNA: TGTGCCAGCAGCTTAGCGGCGGGCGTGGGGTACGAGCAGTACTTC
J gene: TRBJ1-5; D gene: NA; V gene: TRBV19; CDR3 protein: CASSRGRQLFSNQPQHF; CDR3 DNA: TGTGCCAGTAGTAGAGGAAGGCAGTTATTCAGCAATCAGCCCCAGCATTTT
J gene: TRBJ2-7; D gene: TRBD2; V gene: TRBV19; CDR3 protein: CASSISSGKTEQYF; CDR3 DNA: TGTGCCAGTAGTATCTCTAGCGGAAAGACGGAGCAGTACTTC
J gene: TRBJ1-4; D gene: NA; V gene: TRBV29-1; CDR3 protein: CSGQVGEKLFF; CDR3 DNA: TGCAGCGGACAGGTCGGCGAAAAACTGTTTTTT
J gene: TRBJ2-7; D gene: TRBD2; V gene: TRBV15; CDR3 protein: CATSRVRPGGRNEQYF; CDR3 DNA: TGTGCCACCAGCAGAGTCCGGCCGGGAGGGAGGAACGAGCAGTACTTC
J gene: TRBJ2-7; D gene: TRBD1; V gene: TRBV4-1; CDR3 protein: CASSQEWGQGALYEQYF; CDR3 DNA: TGCGCCAGCAGCCAAGAGTGGGGACAGGGAGCTCTCTACGAGCAGTACTTC
J gene: TRBJ1-1; D gene: TRBD1; V gene: TRBV5-4; CDR3 protein: CASRGDRVDTEAFF; CDR3 DNA: TGTGCCAGCAGGGGTGACAGGGTCGACACTGAAGCTTTCTTT
J gene: TRBJ2-5; D gene: TRBD1; V gene: TRBV19; CDR3 protein: CASRTRQGRIEETQYF; CDR3 DNA: TGTGCCAGTAGAACCCGACAGGGAAGAATAGAAGAGACCCAGTACTTC
J gene: TRBJ2-3; D gene: NA; V gene: TRBV18; CDR3 protein: CASSPRETGDTQYF; CDR3 DNA: TGTGCCAGCTCACCACGGGAGACTGGGGATACGCAGTATTTT
J gene: TRBJ1-1; D gene: TRBD1; V gene: TRBV29-1; CDR3 protein: CSVNRGTDTEAFF; CDR3 DNA: TGCAGCGTAAACAGGGGGACGGACACTGAAGCTTTCTTT